This T cell receptor beta chain appears in the sequencing data of a study of control samples from healthy donors and cancer patients. The V and J ends lost 4 bases and 3 bases, in that order; junction bases with no gene match: 4. The CDR3 loop spans 14 amino acids. Germline V gives CDR1 WNHNN, CDR2 SYGVQD (reference sequence). The assay was immunoSEQ multiplex PCR, and TCRdb's table has in-frame clones only and misses some. Of some 150,000 clones in the sample, around 93% were seen once. What was sequenced was blood. The TCR sequence derives from a woman aged 55-75 years in good health. The chain recombines TRBV10-1 with TRBJ2-5, with 8 bases matching TRBD2. Here the CDR3 reads CASSAVGGEETQYF. The CDR3, as DNA: TGCGCCAGCAGTGCTGTCGGGGGGGAAGAGACCCAGTACTTC.